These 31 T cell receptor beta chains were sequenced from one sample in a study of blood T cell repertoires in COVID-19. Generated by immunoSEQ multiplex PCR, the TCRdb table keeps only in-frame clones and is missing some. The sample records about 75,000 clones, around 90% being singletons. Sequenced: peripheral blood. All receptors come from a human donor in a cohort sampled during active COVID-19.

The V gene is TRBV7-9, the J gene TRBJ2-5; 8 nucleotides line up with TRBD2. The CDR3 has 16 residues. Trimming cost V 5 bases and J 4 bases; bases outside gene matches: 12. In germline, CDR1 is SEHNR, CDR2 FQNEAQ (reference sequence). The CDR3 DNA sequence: TGTGCCAGCAGCCCTAATAGCGGGGTGGCTCGAGAGACCCAGTACTTC. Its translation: CASSPNSGVARETQYF. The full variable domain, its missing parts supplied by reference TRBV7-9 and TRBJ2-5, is DTGVSQNPRHKITKRGQNVTFRCDPISEHNRLYWYRQTLGQGPEFLTYFQNEAQLEKSRLLSDRFSAERPKGSFSTLEIQRTEQGDSAMYLCASSPNSGVARETQYFGPGTRLLVL.

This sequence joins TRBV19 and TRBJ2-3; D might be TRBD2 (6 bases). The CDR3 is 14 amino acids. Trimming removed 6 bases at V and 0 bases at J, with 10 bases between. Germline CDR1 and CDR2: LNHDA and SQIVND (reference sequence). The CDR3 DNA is TGTGCCAGTAGGGAGGGGCTAAGCACAGATACGCAGTATTTT. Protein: CASREGLSTDTQYF.

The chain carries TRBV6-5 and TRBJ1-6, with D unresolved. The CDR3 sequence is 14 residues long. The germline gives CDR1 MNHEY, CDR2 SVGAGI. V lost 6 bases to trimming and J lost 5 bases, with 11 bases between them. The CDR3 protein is CASSHLGHNSPLHF. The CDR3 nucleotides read TGTGCCAGCAGCCATTTGGGCCATAATTCACCCCTCCACTTT.

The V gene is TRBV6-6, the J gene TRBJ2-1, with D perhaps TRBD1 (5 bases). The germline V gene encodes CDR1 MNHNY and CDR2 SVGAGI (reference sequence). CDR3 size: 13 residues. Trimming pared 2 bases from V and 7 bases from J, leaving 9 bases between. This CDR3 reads CASSYIDRNEQFF. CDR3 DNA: TGTGCCAGCAGTTACATCGACAGAAATGAGCAGTTCTTC.

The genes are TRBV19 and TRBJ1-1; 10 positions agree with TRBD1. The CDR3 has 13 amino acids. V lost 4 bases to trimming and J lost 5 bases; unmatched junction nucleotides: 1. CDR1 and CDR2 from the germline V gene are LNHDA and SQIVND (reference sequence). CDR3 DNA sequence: TGTGCCAGTAGTAGGGACAGGGGTACTGAAGCTTTCTTT. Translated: CASSRDRGTEAFF.

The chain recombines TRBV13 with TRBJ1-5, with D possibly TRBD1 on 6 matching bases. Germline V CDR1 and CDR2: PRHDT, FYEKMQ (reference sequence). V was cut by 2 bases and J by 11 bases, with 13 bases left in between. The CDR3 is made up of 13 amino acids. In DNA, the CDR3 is TGTGCCAGCAGCTTAAAGGGGACATTGTCCCAGCATTTT. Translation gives CASSLKGTLSQHF.

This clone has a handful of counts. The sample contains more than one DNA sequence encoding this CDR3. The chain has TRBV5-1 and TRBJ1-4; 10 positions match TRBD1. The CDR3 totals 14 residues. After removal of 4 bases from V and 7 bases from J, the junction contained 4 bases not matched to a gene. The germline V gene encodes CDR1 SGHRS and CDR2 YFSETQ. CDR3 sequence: CASSPGQGSEKLFF. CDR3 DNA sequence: TGCGCCAGCAGCCCGGGACAGGGGTCTGAAAAACTGTTTTTT.

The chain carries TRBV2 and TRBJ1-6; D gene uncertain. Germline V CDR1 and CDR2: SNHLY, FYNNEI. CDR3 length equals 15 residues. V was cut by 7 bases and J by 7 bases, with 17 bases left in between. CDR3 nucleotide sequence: TGTGCCAGCATCGAAAGATCAACACACAATTCACCCCTCCACTTT. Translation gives CASIERSTHNSPLHF.

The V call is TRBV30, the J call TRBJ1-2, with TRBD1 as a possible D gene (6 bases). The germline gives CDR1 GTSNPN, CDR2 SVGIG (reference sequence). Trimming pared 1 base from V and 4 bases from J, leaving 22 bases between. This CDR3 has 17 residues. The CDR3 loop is CAWSADSRPRVVYGYTF. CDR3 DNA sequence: TGTGCCTGGAGTGCGGACAGTAGACCAAGGGTCGTCTATGGCTACACCTTC.

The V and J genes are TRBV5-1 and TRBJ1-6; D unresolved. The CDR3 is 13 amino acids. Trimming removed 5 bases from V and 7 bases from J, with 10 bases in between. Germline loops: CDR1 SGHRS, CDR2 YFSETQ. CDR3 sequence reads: CASRGTENSPLHF. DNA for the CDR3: TGCGCCAGCAGGGGTACGGAGAATTCACCCCTCCACTTT.

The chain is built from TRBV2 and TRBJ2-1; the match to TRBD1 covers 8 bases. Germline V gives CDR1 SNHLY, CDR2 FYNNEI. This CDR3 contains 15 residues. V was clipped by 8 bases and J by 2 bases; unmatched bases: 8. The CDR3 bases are TGTGCCAGCGTCTGGGACAGGAAAACCTACAATGAGCAGTTCTTC. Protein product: CASVWDRKTYNEQFF.

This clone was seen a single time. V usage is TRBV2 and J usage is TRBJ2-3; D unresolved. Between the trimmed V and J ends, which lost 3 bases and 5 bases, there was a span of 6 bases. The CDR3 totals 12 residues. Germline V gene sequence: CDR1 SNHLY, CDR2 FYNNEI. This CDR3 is CASSEGRDTQYF. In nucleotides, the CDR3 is TGTGCCAGCAGTGAGGGCCGAGATACGCAGTATTTT.

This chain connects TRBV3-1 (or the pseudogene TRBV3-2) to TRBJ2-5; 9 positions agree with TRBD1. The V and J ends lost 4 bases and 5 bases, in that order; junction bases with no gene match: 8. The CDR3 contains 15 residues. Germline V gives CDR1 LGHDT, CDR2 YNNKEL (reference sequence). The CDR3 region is CASSRRTGVGETQYF. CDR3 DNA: TGTGCCAGCAGCCGACGGACAGGGGTAGGGGAGACCCAGTACTTC.

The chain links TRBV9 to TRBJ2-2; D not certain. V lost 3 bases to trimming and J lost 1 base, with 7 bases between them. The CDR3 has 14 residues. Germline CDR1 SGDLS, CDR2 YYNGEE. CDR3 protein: CASSDGRNTGELFF. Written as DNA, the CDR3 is TGTGCCAGCAGCGATGGCAGGAACACCGGGGAGCTGTTTTTT.

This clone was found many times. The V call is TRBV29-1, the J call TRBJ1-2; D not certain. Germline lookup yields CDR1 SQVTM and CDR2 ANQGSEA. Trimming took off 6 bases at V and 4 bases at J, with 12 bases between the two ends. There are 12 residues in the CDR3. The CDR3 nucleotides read TGCAGCGTCGCCGGGAGTAGCTATGGCTACACCTTC. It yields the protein CSVAGSSYGYTF. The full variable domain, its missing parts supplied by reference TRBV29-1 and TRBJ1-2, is SAVISQKPSRDICQRGTSLTIQCQVDSQVTMMFWYRQQPGQSLTLIATANQGSEATYESGFVIDKFPISRPNLTFSTLTVSNMSPEDSSIYLCSVAGSSYGYTFGSGTRLTVV.

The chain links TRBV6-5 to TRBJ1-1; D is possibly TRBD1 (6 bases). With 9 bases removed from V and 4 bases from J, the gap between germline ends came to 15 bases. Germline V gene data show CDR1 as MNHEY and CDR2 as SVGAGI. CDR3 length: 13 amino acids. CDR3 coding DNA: TGTGCCAGTATAAAAGGGGGGGGCACTGAAGCTTTCTTT. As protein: CASIKGGGTEAFF.

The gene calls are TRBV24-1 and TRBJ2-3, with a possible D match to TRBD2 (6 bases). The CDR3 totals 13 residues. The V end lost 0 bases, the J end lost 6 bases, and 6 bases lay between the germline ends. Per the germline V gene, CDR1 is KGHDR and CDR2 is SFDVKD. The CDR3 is CATSDLAGDTQYF. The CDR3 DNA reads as TGTGCCACCAGTGATTTGGCGGGGGATACGCAGTATTTT.

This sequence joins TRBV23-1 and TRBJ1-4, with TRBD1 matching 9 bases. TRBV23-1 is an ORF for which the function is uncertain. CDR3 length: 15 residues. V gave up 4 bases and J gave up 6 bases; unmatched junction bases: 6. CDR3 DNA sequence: TGCGCCAGCAGTCCGCCGAGGGACAGGGATGAAAAACTGTTTTTT. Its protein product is CASSPPRDRDEKLFF.

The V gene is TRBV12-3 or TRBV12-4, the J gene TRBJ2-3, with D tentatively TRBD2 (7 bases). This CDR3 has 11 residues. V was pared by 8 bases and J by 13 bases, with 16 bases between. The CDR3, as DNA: TGTGCCAGCCTTGGGGGGGGCCGGGAGTATTTT. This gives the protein CASLGGGREYF.

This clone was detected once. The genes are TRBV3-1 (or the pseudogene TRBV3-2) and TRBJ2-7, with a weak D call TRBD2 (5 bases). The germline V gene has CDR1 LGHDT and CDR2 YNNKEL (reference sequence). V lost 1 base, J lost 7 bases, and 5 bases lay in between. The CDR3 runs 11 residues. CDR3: CASSQAGEQYF. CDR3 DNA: TGTGCCAGCAGCCAAGCGGGGGAGCAGTACTTC.

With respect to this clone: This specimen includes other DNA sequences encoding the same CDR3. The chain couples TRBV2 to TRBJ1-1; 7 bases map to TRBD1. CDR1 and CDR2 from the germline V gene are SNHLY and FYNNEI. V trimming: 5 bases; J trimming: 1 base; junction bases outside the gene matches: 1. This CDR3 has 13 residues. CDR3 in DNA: TGTGCCAGCAGTCAGGGGGAGAACACTGAAGCTTTCTTT. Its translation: CASSQGENTEAFF. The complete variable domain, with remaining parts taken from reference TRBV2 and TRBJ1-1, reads EPEVTQTPSHQVTQMGQEVILRCVPISNHLYFYWYRQILGQKVEFLVSFYNNEISEKSEIFDDQFSVERPDGSNFTLKIRSTKLEDSAMYFCASSQGENTEAFFGQGTRLTVV.

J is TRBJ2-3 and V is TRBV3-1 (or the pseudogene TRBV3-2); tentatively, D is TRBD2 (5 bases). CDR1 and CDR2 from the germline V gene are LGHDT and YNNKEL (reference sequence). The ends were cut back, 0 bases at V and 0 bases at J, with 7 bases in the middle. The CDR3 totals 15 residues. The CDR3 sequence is CASSQERVSTDTQYF. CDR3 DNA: TGTGCCAGCAGCCAAGAGAGGGTTAGCACAGATACGCAGTATTTT.

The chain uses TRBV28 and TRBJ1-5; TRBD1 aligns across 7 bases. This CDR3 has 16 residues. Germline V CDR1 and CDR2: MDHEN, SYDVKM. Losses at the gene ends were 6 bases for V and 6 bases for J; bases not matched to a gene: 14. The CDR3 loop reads CASRYRTGRVGQPQHF. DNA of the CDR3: TGTGCCAGCAGATACCGGACAGGTCGGGTAGGTCAGCCCCAGCATTTT.

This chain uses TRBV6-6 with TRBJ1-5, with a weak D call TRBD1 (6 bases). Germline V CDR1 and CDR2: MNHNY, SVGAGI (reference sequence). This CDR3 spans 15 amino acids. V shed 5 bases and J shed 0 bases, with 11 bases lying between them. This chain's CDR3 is CASSRTANSNQPQHF. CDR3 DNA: TGTGCCAGCAGTCGGACAGCTAATAGCAATCAGCCCCAGCATTTT.

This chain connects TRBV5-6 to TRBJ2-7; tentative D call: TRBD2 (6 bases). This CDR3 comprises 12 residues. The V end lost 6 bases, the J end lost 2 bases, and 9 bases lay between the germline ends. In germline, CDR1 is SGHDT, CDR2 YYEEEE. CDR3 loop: CASTGGAYEQYF. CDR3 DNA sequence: TGTGCCAGCACCGGGGGTGCCTACGAGCAGTACTTC.

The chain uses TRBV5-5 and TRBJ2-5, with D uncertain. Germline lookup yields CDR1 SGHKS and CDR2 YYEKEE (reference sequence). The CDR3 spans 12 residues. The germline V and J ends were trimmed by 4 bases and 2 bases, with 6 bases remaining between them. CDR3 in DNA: TGTGCCAGCAGCCCCAGGCAAGAGACCCAGTACTTC. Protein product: CASSPRQETQYF.

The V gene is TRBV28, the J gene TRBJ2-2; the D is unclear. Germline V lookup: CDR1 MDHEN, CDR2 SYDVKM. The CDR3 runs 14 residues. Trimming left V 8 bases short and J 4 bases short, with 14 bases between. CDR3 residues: CASGAALPTGELFF. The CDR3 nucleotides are TGTGCCAGCGGAGCCGCCCTTCCCACCGGGGAGCTGTTTTTT.

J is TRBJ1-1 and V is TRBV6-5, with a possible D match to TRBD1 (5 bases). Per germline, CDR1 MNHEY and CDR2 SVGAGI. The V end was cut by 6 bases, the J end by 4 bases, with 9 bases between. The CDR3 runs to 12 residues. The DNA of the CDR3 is TGTGCCAGCAGGGGGGGAGGCACTGAAGCTTTCTTT. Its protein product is CASRGGGTEAFF.

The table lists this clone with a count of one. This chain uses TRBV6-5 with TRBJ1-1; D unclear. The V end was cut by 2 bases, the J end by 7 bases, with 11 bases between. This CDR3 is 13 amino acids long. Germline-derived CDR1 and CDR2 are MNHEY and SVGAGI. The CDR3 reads CASSYREAHEAFF. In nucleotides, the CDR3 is TGTGCCAGCAGTTACCGGGAGGCTCATGAAGCTTTCTTT.

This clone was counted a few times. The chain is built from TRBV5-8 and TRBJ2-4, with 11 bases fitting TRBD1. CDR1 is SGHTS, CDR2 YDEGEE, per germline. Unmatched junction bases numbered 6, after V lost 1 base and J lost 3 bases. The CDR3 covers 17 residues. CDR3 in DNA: TGTGCCAGCAGCTTGATTGGACAGGGGGCCAACAAAAACATTCAGTACTTC. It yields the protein CASSLIGQGANKNIQYF.

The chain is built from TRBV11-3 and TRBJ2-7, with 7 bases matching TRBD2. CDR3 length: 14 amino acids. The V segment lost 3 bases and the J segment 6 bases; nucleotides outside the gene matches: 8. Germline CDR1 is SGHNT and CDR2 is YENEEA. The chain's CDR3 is CASSFRGGSSEQYF. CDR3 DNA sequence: TGTGCCAGCAGCTTCCGGGGAGGGTCCAGCGAGCAGTACTTC.